Listed here is a single T cell receptor beta chain. Antigen specificity is unknown. Primers included in the PCR were 60 Vbeta and 13 Jbeta primers. Sequencing was performed with immunoSEQ multiplex PCR; in TCRdb, only in-frame clones are kept and a portion is missing. The table shows 130,000 or so clones, with about 83% occurring only once. The sample originates from a study of cytomegalovirus exposure and HLA in healthy donors. The wider study: A prior analysis found 117 million unique TCR beta sequences from some 190 million T cells. Overall study findings and caveats: Most subjects' HLA-A and HLA-B alleles were reportedly predicted from TCR beta sequences. Upon later analysis, HLA-associated TCR beta chains proved more clonally expanded than other, equally common chains. According to a later analysis, most TCR beta chains associated with CMV appeared HLA-restricted.

This TCR was recovered from a man aged 30 to 39 in good health and CMV-seronegative. The sample consisted of PBMCs.

In nucleotides, the CDR3 is TGCGCCAGCAGCCAAGCCCGGGGTAGGGAAGATCAGCCCCAGCATTTT. It is translated as CASSQARGREDQPQHF. V gene TRBV4-1 combines with J gene TRBJ1-5; no reliable D call. Trimming took off 1 base at V and 5 bases at J, with 15 bases between the two ends. Per germline, CDR1 MGHRA and CDR2 YSYEKL. CDR3 length equals 16 residues.